The sample holds a few counts of the clone carrying this T cell receptor (beta chain). Trimming stripped 3 bases from V and 10 bases from J, with 10 bases between. The germline gives CDR1 LGHDT, CDR2 YNNKEL (reference sequence). The CDR3 contains 13 residues. These data come from a study of blood T cell repertoires in COVID-19. Overall study context: Whether acute or convalescent, the COVID-19 samples came from the United States, Italy and Spain. From T cells, B-cell-depleted T cells, or PBMCs came the material, which was cDNA or gDNA.

As handled by the study authors: Quantification of nucleated cells was approximated via reference gene primer amplification. Generated by immunoSEQ multiplex PCR, the TCRdb table keeps only in-frame clones and is missing some. The DNA gave D and trimming, while V, J and clone size come from that table. The sample shows around 200,000 clones, roughly four fifths of them seen only once. This clonotype was sampled from a woman between 35 and 50 years old with acute or convalescent COVID-19. Sequencing was carried out using peripheral blood. The rearrangement uses TRBV3-1 (or the pseudogene TRBV3-2) and TRBJ1-6, with TRBD1 as a possible D gene (6 bases). CDR3 residues: CASSHSTGSPLHF. CDR3 DNA sequence: TGTGCCAGCAGCCATTCCACAGGGTCACCCCTCCACTTT.